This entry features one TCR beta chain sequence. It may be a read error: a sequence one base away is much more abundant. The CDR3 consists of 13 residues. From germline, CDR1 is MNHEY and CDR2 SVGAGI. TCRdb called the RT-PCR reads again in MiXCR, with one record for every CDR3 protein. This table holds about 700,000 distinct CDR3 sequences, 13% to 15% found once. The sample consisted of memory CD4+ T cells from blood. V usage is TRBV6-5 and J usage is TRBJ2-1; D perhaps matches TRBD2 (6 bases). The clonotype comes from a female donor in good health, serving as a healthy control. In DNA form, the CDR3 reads TGTGCCAGCAGTTACTCGAGGGAGGCGGAGCGGTTCTTC. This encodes CASSYSREAERFF.